The clone carrying this TCR beta chain was counted once. What it binds is unknown. Healthy and HIV-negative, the adult donors had no recent acute infections or vaccinations. The germline V gene encodes CDR1 LNHDA and CDR2 SQIVND (reference sequence). There are 16 residues in the CDR3. V lost 1 base to trimming and J lost 3 bases; unmatched junction nucleotides: 6. TCRdb keeps only in-frame clones here, not all; method: immunoSEQ multiplex PCR. The table includes approximately 510,000 clones, about four fifths detected once. The sample comes from a study of shared clonotypes between healthy human individuals. Study observations and caveats: Limited genetic and exposure-history diversity came from having few donors. Sampling covered nothing but blood. Tissue TCR repertoires likely differ from those found in blood.

Specimen: PBMCs. The chain recombines TRBV19 with TRBJ1-5; 7 bases fit TRBD1. The clonotype comes from a woman in her thirties or forties in good health. Some clones in this sample may be carry-over from other donors' samples. The CDR3 DNA sequence: TGTGCCAGTAGTATAGGGGGGACAGCCTACAATCAGCCCCAGCATTTT. Its translation: CASSIGGTAYNQPQHF.